This TCR beta chain came from a study of cytomegalovirus exposure and HLA in healthy donors. Study-wide background: In an earlier analysis, approximately 120 million unique TCR beta sequences were found from 200 million or so T cells. The Caucasian-associated ancestry cluster contained about four fifths of the approximately 390 genotyped donors. Study-level findings and limits: A later analysis found most CMV-associated TCR beta chains apparently HLA-restricted. The classifier reportedly diagnosed cytomegalovirus status with high specificity and sensitivity.

Comments on this clone: Antigen specificity is unknown.

The PCR contained 60 Vbeta and 13 Jbeta primers. Using immunoSEQ multiplex PCR, the repertoire was profiled, and TCRdb retains in-frame clones only, with some absent. The sample holds approximately 220,000 clones, approximately 88% seen once. V gave up 7 bases and J gave up 0 bases, with 12 bases separating them. The CDR3 consists of 13 residues. Germline V gene lookup returns CDR1 GTSNPN and CDR2 SVGIG (reference sequence). V gene TRBV30 combines with J gene TRBJ1-1; unclear D gene. The receptor was derived from a boy aged 2 to 10 in good health and CMV-seronegative. What was sequenced was PBMCs. CDR3 in amino acids: CASAREMNTEAFF. CDR3 in DNA: TGTGCCTCCGCCCGGGAAATGAACACTGAAGCTTTCTTT.